One sample yielded the 14 T cell receptor beta chains listed below, sequenced in a study of blood T cell repertoires in COVID-19. Produced via immunoSEQ multiplex PCR; TCRdb's table is partial and in-frame only. The sample has about 410,000 clones, more than 80% seen once. The specimen was peripheral blood. These receptors were collected from a woman under 40 with active or convalescent COVID-19.

This clone was observed a handful of times. The rearrangement uses TRBV1 and TRBJ2-7; the listed D gene, TRBD2, was not tested against the DNA. TRBV1 is noted as a pseudogene. This CDR3 spans 16 amino acids. The CDR3 is CTSSPNWRGPPYEQYF. The CDR3 nucleotides read TGCACCAGCAGCCCGAATTGGCGGGGGCCCCCCTACGAGCAGTACTTC.

The CDR3 is CASSQEGNSPLHF. The CDR3 DNA reads as TGTGCCAGCAGCCAGGAGGGTAATTCACCCCTCCACTTT. The chain couples TRBV11-3 to TRBJ1-6; no clear D gene. The V gene lost 5 bases and the J gene lost 6 bases, with 8 bases spanning the gap. This CDR3 has 13 amino acids. CDR1 SGHNT and CDR2 YENEEA come from the germline V gene.

The gene calls are TRBV4-1 and TRBJ2-5; tentative D call: TRBD2 (5 bases). CDR1 is MGHRA and CDR2 is YSYEKL in the germline V gene. This CDR3 is built from 14 residues. The ends were cut back, 4 bases at V and 10 bases at J, with 19 bases in the middle. CDR3 loop: CASSRVIPSGNQYF. The CDR3 DNA reads as TGCGCCAGCAGCCGGGTCATACCCTCGGGGAACCAGTACTTC.

This clone was counted a single time. The chain couples TRBV5-1 to TRBJ2-4, with 7 bases identical to TRBD1. Germline lookup yields CDR1 SGHRS and CDR2 YFSETQ. Germline trimming cut 4 bases from V and 8 bases from J; bases unmatched to any gene: 3. The CDR3 has 12 amino acids. The CDR3 DNA reads TGCGCCAGCAGCCGACAGGGAGACATTCAGTACTTC. Translation gives CASSRQGDIQYF.

The chain has TRBV14 and TRBJ1-4; 12 bases map to TRBD1. Germline CDR1 SGHDN, CDR2 FVKESK. V was clipped by 3 bases and J by 1 base; unmatched bases: 6. The CDR3 contains 18 residues. The CDR3 loop reads CASSHPGQGARTNEKLFF. For the CDR3, the DNA is TGTGCCAGCAGCCACCCGGGACAGGGGGCGAGAACTAATGAAAAACTGTTTTTT.

The V call is TRBV6-6, the J call TRBJ1-1; TRBD1 is a possible D gene (5 bases). Germline CDR1 and CDR2: MNHNY and SVGAGI (reference sequence). Trimming cost V 0 bases and J 8 bases, with 10 bases left between them. CDR3 length: 13 amino acids. The CDR3 here is CASSYSLDREAFF. In DNA form, the CDR3 reads TGTGCCAGCAGTTACTCCCTCGACAGAGAAGCTTTCTTT.

The V and J genes are TRBV5-1 and TRBJ1-5; tentative D call: TRBD1 (5 bases). V shed 2 bases and J shed 2 bases, with 11 bases lying between them. The germline V gene encodes CDR1 SGHRS and CDR2 YFSETQ. The length of the CDR3 is 15 residues. The CDR3 is CASSFVGGGNQPQHF. The CDR3 DNA sequence: TGCGCCAGCAGCTTTGTGGGGGGTGGCAATCAGCCCCAGCATTTT.

The V and J genes are TRBV7-6 and TRBJ1-2, with D unresolved. CDR1 SGHVS and CDR2 FNYEAQ come from the germline V gene. V lost 5 bases, J lost 0 bases, and 13 bases lay in between. The CDR3 spans 15 residues. In DNA, the CDR3 is TGTGCCAGCAGCCCTGATTGGCCAGCTAACTATGGCTACACCTTC. Translating it yields CASSPDWPANYGYTF.

This chain connects TRBV6-5 to TRBJ1-3; D is possibly TRBD1 (5 bases). CDR1 MNHEY and CDR2 SVGAGI come from the germline V gene. CDR3 length: 15 residues. The V end lost 0 bases, the J end lost 1 base, and 7 bases lay between the germline ends. CDR3 loop: CASSYSGGSGNTIYF. Here the CDR3 DNA reads TGTGCCAGCAGTTACTCGGGGGGTTCTGGAAACACCATATATTTT.

The rearrangement uses TRBV30 and TRBJ1-2; maybe TRBD1 (5 bases). The CDR3 contains 12 residues. The V end was cut by 8 bases, the J end by 3 bases, with 13 bases between. Germline V CDR1 and CDR2: GTSNPN, SVGIG (reference sequence). CDR3 region: CATGGEHYGYTF. Written as DNA, the CDR3 is TGTGCCACAGGAGGGGAGCACTATGGCTACACCTTC.

The chain is built from TRBV5-8 and TRBJ2-7, with 8 bases fitting TRBD2. The V gene's germline CDR1 is SGHTS and CDR2 YDEGEE. The CDR3 spans 14 residues. J gave up 7 bases and V 2 bases, and 8 bases lay outside the gene matches. The CDR3, as DNA: TGTGCCAGCAGCTTAGGAGCGGGAGCAGGTGAGCAGTACTTC. Translating it yields CASSLGAGAGEQYF. Filled out from reference TRBV5-8 and TRBJ2-7, the complete variable domain reads EAGVTQSPTHLIKTRGQQATLRCSPISGHTSVYWYQQALGLGLQFLLWYDEGEERNRGNFPPRFSGRQFPNYSSELNVNALELEDSALYLCASSLGAGAGEQYFGPGTRLTVT.

The chain joins TRBV5-4 to TRBJ2-2; 13 nucleotides agree with TRBD2. The germline gives CDR1 SGHNT, CDR2 YYREEE (reference sequence). Trimming removed 4 bases from V and 7 bases from J; junction bases left unmatched: 10. The CDR3 has 17 amino acids. CDR3 bases: TGTGCCAGCAGCCTACTAGCGGGGGGGTCGAGGAGCGGGGAGCTGTTTTTT. It specifies CASSLLAGGSRSGELFF.

The CDR3, as DNA: TGTGCCAGCAGCCAACCGGACAGACTCCATAATTCACCCCTCCACTTT. Translation gives CASSQPDRLHNSPLHF. This sequence joins TRBV3-1 (or the pseudogene TRBV3-2) and TRBJ1-6; a weak D match, TRBD1 (6 bases). In germline, CDR1 is LGHDT, CDR2 YNNKEL (reference sequence). Trimming removed 2 bases at V and 5 bases at J, with 13 bases between. The CDR3 covers 16 residues.

This chain links TRBV7-9 with TRBJ2-1; TRBD2 aligns across 13 bases. Germline V lookup: CDR1 SEHNR, CDR2 FQNEAQ (reference sequence). This CDR3 has 16 amino acids. The V gene end was trimmed by 6 bases and the J gene end by 2 bases; junction bases not matched to a gene: 4. The CDR3 coding sequence is TGTGCCAGCAGGCGGACTAGCGGGGGTACCTACAATGAGCAGTTCTTC. Protein product: CASRRTSGGTYNEQFF.